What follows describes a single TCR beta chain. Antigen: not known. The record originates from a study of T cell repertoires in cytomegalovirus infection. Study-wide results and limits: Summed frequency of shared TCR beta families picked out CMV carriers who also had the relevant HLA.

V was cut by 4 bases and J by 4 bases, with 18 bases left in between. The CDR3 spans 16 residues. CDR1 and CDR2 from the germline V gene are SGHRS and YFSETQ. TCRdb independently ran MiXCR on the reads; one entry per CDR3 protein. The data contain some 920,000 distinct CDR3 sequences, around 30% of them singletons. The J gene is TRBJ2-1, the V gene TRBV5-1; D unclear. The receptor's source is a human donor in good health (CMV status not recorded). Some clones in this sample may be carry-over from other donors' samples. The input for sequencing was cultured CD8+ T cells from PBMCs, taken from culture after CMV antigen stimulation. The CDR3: CASSASTVPEYNEQFF. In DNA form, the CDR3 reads TGCGCCAGCAGCGCCTCGACCGTTCCGGAGTACAATGAGCAGTTCTTC.